These T cell receptor beta chains were read from a single sample in a study of T cells in Graves' hyperthyroidism and ophthalmopathy. TCRdb used MiXCR to reprocess the multiplex PCR reads, holding one entry per CDR3 protein. This sample has approximately 400,000 distinct CDR3 sequences; over 11% occur once, and the top ten carry around 28%. The source material was blood. These receptor sequences come from a man in his fifties or sixties with Graves' ophthalmopathy. The CDR3 runs from the conserved cysteine through the conserved F or W. D genes are given only for firm matches. The listing skips clone size in some rows; elsewhere it reads once, few, many or a size class.

v_gene: TRBV19
d_gene: NA
abundance: NA
j_gene: TRBJ1-5
CDR3aa: CASSSGFGYQPQHF
CDR3nt: TGTGCCAGTAGTTCAGGATTTGGGTATCAGCCCCAGCATTTT

v_gene: TRBV10-3
d_gene: NA
abundance: many
j_gene: TRBJ2-1
CDR3aa: CAIRAGPGNEQFF
CDR3nt: TGTGCCATCAGGGCGGGGCCGGGGAATGAGCAGTTCTTC

v_gene: TRBV7-6
d_gene: NA
abundance: few
j_gene: TRBJ1-5
CDR3aa: CASSLDQNQPQHF
CDR3nt: TGTGCCAGCAGCTTAGATCAGAATCAGCCCCAGCATTTT

v_gene: TRBV9
d_gene: NA
abundance: many
j_gene: TRBJ2-3
CDR3aa: CASSVYVSDTQYF
CDR3nt: TGTGCCAGCAGCGTTTATGTCTCAGATACGCAGTATTTT

v_gene: TRBV12-3/TRBV12-4
d_gene: TRBD2
abundance: many
j_gene: TRBJ2-1
CDR3aa: CASSLGASGNLKNYNEQFF
CDR3nt: TGTGCCAGCAGTTTAGGCGCTAGCGGGAACCTTAAGAACTACAATGAGCAGTTCTTC

v_gene: TRBV27
d_gene: TRBD2
abundance: NA
j_gene: TRBJ2-2
CDR3aa: CASSSLGLAGGTGELFF
CDR3nt: TGTGCCAGCAGTTCCCTAGGACTAGCGGGAGGTACCGGGGAGCTGTTTTTT

v_gene: TRBV12-5
d_gene: TRBD2
abundance: NA
j_gene: TRBJ2-1
CDR3aa: CASGFVTGGGGEQFF
CDR3nt: TGTGCTAGTGGTTTCGTAACGGGAGGGGGGGGTGAGCAGTTCTTC

v_gene: TRBV6-1
d_gene: TRBD2
abundance: few
j_gene: TRBJ2-3
CDR3aa: CASSTGLAADTQYF
CDR3nt: TGTGCCAGCAGTACGGGACTAGCGGCAGATACGCAGTATTTT

v_gene: TRBV5-1
d_gene: TRBD1
abundance: many
j_gene: TRBJ2-2
CDR3aa: CASSLDRGSGELFF
CDR3nt: TGCGCCAGCAGCTTGGACAGGGGGTCCGGGGAGCTGTTTTTT

v_gene: TRBV11-2
d_gene: NA
abundance: many
j_gene: TRBJ2-2
CDR3aa: CASSTDSNTGELFF
CDR3nt: TGTGCCAGCAGCACCGACAGCAACACCGGGGAGCTGTTTTTT

v_gene: TRBV10-3
d_gene: NA
abundance: NA
j_gene: TRBJ2-1
CDR3aa: CAISDEGYNEQFF
CDR3nt: TGTGCCATCAGTGATGAGGGATACAATGAGCAGTTCTTC

v_gene: TRBV29-1
d_gene: NA
abundance: many
j_gene: TRBJ1-1
CDR3aa: CSVSQGRVTEAFF
CDR3nt: TGCAGCGTAAGTCAGGGACGAGTCACTGAAGCTTTCTTT

v_gene: TRBV12-3/TRBV12-4
d_gene: TRBD1
abundance: NA
j_gene: TRBJ2-5
CDR3aa: CASSFGTEGRGGTQYF
CDR3nt: TGTGCCAGCAGTTTCGGGACAGAGGGAAGAGGGGGGACCCAGTACTTC

v_gene: TRBV3-1
d_gene: TRBD1
abundance: many
j_gene: TRBJ1-1
CDR3aa: CASSQGERTGSKAFF
CDR3nt: TGTGCCAGCAGCCAAGGCGAGAGGACAGGTAGCAAAGCTTTCTTT

v_gene: TRBV11-2
d_gene: NA
abundance: many
j_gene: TRBJ2-5
CDR3aa: CASSSGRPVGDTQYF
CDR3nt: TGTGCCAGCAGCTCGGGCCGCCCGGTGGGGGATACCCAGTACTTC

v_gene: TRBV3-1
d_gene: TRBD2
abundance: many
j_gene: TRBJ2-1
CDR3aa: CASSQMGEGLKDNEQFF
CDR3nt: TGTGCCAGCAGCCAAATGGGGGAGGGCCTAAAAGACAATGAGCAGTTCTTC

v_gene: TRBV29-1
d_gene: TRBD2
abundance: NA
j_gene: TRBJ2-7
CDR3aa: CSATGLSGEQYF
CDR3nt: TGCAGCGCTACGGGACTATCGGGCGAGCAGTACTTC

v_gene: TRBV5-1
d_gene: NA
abundance: few
j_gene: TRBJ2-3
CDR3aa: CASSLVGHQDTQYF
CDR3nt: TGCGCCAGCAGCTTGGTAGGGCATCAAGATACGCAGTATTTT

v_gene: TRBV10-2
d_gene: NA
abundance: many
j_gene: TRBJ2-1
CDR3aa: CASSETPRRSYNEQFF
CDR3nt: TGCGCCAGCAGTGAGACTCCCCGGCGCTCCTACAATGAGCAGTTCTTC

v_gene: TRBV19
d_gene: NA
abundance: few
j_gene: TRBJ2-1
CDR3aa: CASSTGTTRGAIEQFF
CDR3nt: TGTGCCAGTAGTACTGGGACAACACGTGGGGCCATCGAGCAGTTCTTC

v_gene: TRBV6-2/TRBV6-3
d_gene: NA
abundance: many
j_gene: TRBJ2-7
CDR3aa: CASSYLGTEQYF
CDR3nt: TGTGCCAGCAGTTACCTAGGGACCGAGCAGTACTTC

v_gene: TRBV7-9
d_gene: NA
abundance: many
j_gene: TRBJ1-2
CDR3aa: CASSPTANYGYTF
CDR3nt: TGTGCCAGCAGCCCCACAGCTAACTATGGCTACACCTTC

v_gene: TRBV2
d_gene: NA
abundance: NA
j_gene: TRBJ2-3
CDR3aa: CAGSAGSTTTDTQYF
CDR3nt: TGTGCCGGCAGCGCCGGAAGTACTACCACAGATACGCAGTATTTT

v_gene: TRBV7-9
d_gene: TRBD1
abundance: many
j_gene: TRBJ2-1
CDR3aa: CASSSGQDFYNEQFF
CDR3nt: TGTGCCAGCAGCTCTGGACAGGACTTCTACAATGAGCAGTTCTTC

v_gene: TRBV24-1
d_gene: TRBD1
abundance: many
j_gene: TRBJ2-3
CDR3aa: CATSDSTGADTQYF
CDR3nt: TGTGCCACCAGTGATTCCACAGGGGCGGATACGCAGTATTTT

v_gene: TRBV28
d_gene: TRBD1
abundance: many
j_gene: TRBJ2-3
CDR3aa: CASAGQGVADTQYF
CDR3nt: TGTGCCAGCGCCGGACAGGGAGTAGCAGATACGCAGTATTTT

v_gene: TRBV7-9
d_gene: NA
abundance: many
j_gene: TRBJ1-1
CDR3aa: CASSPRAQGTEAFF
CDR3nt: TGTGCCAGCAGCCCCCGGGCCCAGGGCACTGAAGCTTTCTTT

v_gene: TRBV5-6
d_gene: NA
abundance: many
j_gene: TRBJ2-5
CDR3aa: CASSRPITGKEETQYF
CDR3nt: TGTGCCAGCAGCCGACCTATAACAGGGAAGGAAGAGACCCAGTACTTC

v_gene: TRBV19
d_gene: TRBD2
abundance: NA
j_gene: TRBJ2-2
CDR3aa: CASSVIAGLNTGELFF
CDR3nt: TGTGCCAGTAGTGTTATAGCGGGACTGAACACCGGGGAGCTGTTTTTT

v_gene: TRBV6-1
d_gene: NA
abundance: NA
j_gene: TRBJ1-5
CDR3aa: CASSQRGGSHQPQHF
CDR3nt: TGTGCCAGCAGTCAGCGTGGAGGCAGTCATCAGCCCCAGCATTTT

v_gene: TRBV5-1
d_gene: NA
abundance: many
j_gene: TRBJ2-5
CDR3aa: CASSLAAGLQETQYF
CDR3nt: TGCGCCAGCAGCTTGGCGGCGGGACTTCAAGAGACCCAGTACTTC

v_gene: TRBV5-1
d_gene: TRBD2
abundance: few
j_gene: TRBJ2-7
CDR3aa: CASRRGSGSSYEQYF
CDR3nt: TGCGCCAGCCGACGGGGGAGCGGGAGTTCGTACGAGCAGTACTTC

v_gene: TRBV7-9
d_gene: NA
abundance: few
j_gene: TRBJ1-3
CDR3aa: CASSLATGAGNTIYF
CDR3nt: TGTGCCAGCAGCTTAGCGACAGGCGCTGGAAACACCATATATTTT

v_gene: TRBV10-3
d_gene: TRBD1
abundance: NA
j_gene: TRBJ2-2
CDR3aa: CATSTGGKNTGELFF
CDR3nt: TGTGCCACCTCGACAGGGGGCAAGAACACCGGGGAGCTGTTTTTT

v_gene: TRBV3-1
d_gene: NA
abundance: many
j_gene: TRBJ1-1
CDR3aa: CASSQMEEAFF
CDR3nt: TGTGCCAGCAGCCAGATGGAAGAAGCTTTCTTT

v_gene: TRBV10-3
d_gene: NA
abundance: NA
j_gene: TRBJ2-7
CDR3aa: CAISAFGGYEQYF
CDR3nt: TGTGCCATCAGTGCTTTTGGGGGATACGAGCAGTACTTC

v_gene: TRBV18
d_gene: TRBD1
abundance: few
j_gene: TRBJ2-7
CDR3aa: CASSPLDRGGSYEQYF
CDR3nt: TGTGCCAGCTCACCACTGGACAGGGGAGGATCGTACGAGCAGTACTTC

v_gene: TRBV4-2
d_gene: TRBD2
abundance: few
j_gene: TRBJ2-3
CDR3aa: CASSQDLGLPTQYF
CDR3nt: TGTGCCAGCAGCCAAGATCTGGGACTACCCACGCAGTATTTT

v_gene: TRBV19
d_gene: TRBD1
abundance: NA
j_gene: TRBJ2-1
CDR3aa: CASSTWGTGTFNEQFF
CDR3nt: TGTGCCAGTAGCACTTGGGGGACAGGGACTTTCAATGAGCAGTTCTTC

v_gene: TRBV11-2
d_gene: TRBD2
abundance: many
j_gene: TRBJ2-5
CDR3aa: CASSARTSGRAMETQYF
CDR3nt: TGTGCCAGCAGCGCCAGGACTAGCGGGAGGGCCATGGAGACCCAGTACTTC

v_gene: TRBV11-2
d_gene: NA
abundance: NA
j_gene: TRBJ1-1
CDR3aa: CASSLSSGSAFF
CDR3nt: TGTGCCAGCAGCTTATCCTCGGGGTCGGCTTTCTTT

v_gene: TRBV20-1
d_gene: TRBD1
abundance: few
j_gene: TRBJ2-3
CDR3aa: CSVSGTGRNTQYF
CDR3nt: TGCAGTGTCAGCGGGACAGGGCGGAATACGCAGTATTTT

v_gene: TRBV5-1
d_gene: NA
abundance: many
j_gene: TRBJ1-1
CDR3aa: CASSLGAGLNTEAFF
CDR3nt: TGCGCCAGCAGCTTGGGGGCAGGGCTGAACACTGAAGCTTTCTTT

v_gene: TRBV5-1
d_gene: NA
abundance: many
j_gene: TRBJ2-1
CDR3aa: CASSLIGYNEQFF
CDR3nt: TGCGCCAGCAGCTTAATCGGGTACAATGAGCAGTTCTTC

v_gene: TRBV6-5
d_gene: NA
abundance: few
j_gene: TRBJ1-1
CDR3aa: CASSYNPFMNTEAFF
CDR3nt: TGTGCCAGCAGTTACAATCCGTTCATGAACACTGAAGCTTTCTTT

v_gene: TRBV9
d_gene: TRBD2
abundance: many
j_gene: TRBJ2-1
CDR3aa: CASSPQGLAGGLYNEQFF
CDR3nt: TGTGCCAGCAGCCCCCAAGGACTAGCGGGAGGTTTGTACAATGAGCAGTTCTTC

v_gene: TRBV6-9
d_gene: TRBD2
abundance: NA
j_gene: TRBJ2-7
CDR3aa: CASRAPGGREEQYF
CDR3nt: TGTGCCAGCAGGGCCCCCGGCGGGAGAGAAGAGCAGTACTTC

v_gene: TRBV4-2
d_gene: TRBD1
abundance: few
j_gene: TRBJ2-7
CDR3aa: CASSPTSGTVLSYEQYF
CDR3nt: TGTGCCAGCAGCCCCACATCCGGGACAGTTCTCTCCTACGAGCAGTACTTC

v_gene: TRBV5-1
d_gene: TRBD1
abundance: many
j_gene: TRBJ1-2
CDR3aa: CASSFHTGAGYTF
CDR3nt: TGCGCCAGCAGCTTTCACACAGGGGCCGGCTACACCTTC

v_gene: TRBV24-1
d_gene: TRBD2
abundance: many
j_gene: TRBJ2-1
CDR3aa: CATSESRAGLAGRNEQFF
CDR3nt: TGTGCCACCAGTGAGAGCAGAGCGGGACTAGCGGGACGAAATGAGCAGTTCTTC

v_gene: TRBV9
d_gene: TRBD2
abundance: many
j_gene: TRBJ2-7
CDR3aa: CASSATSKAYEQYF
CDR3nt: TGTGCCAGCAGCGCGACTAGCAAAGCCTACGAGCAGTACTTC

v_gene: TRBV19
d_gene: TRBD2
abundance: many
j_gene: TRBJ2-3
CDR3aa: CASSMRDYRRELGTDTQYF
CDR3nt: TGTGCCAGTAGTATGCGAGATTATCGGCGGGAGTTAGGCACAGATACGCAGTATTTT

v_gene: TRBV7-2
d_gene: TRBD2
abundance: once
j_gene: TRBJ2-5
CDR3aa: CASSLLAGRGAQYF
CDR3nt: TGTGCCAGCAGCTTGCTAGCGGGACGCGGGGCCCAGTACTTC